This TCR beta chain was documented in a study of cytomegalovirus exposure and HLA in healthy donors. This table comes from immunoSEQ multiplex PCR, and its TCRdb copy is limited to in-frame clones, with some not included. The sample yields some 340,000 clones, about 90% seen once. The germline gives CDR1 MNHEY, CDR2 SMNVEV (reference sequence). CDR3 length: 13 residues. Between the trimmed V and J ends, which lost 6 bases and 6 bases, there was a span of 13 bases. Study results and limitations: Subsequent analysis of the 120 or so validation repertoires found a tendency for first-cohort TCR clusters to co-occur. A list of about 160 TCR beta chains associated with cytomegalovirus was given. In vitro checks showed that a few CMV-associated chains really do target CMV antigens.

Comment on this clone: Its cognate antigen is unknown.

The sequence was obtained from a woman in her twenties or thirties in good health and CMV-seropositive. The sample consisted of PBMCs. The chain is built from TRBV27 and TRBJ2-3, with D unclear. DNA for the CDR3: TGTGCCAGCAGCTTCAGTGATTCGGATACGCAGTATTTT. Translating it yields CASSFSDSDTQYF.